The 9 T cell receptor beta chains below were found in one sample sequenced in a study of CD8 T cells in Susac syndrome. Reverse transcription used about 0.45 to 1 ug RNA and random hexamers. In TCRdb, the immunoSEQ multiplex PCR reads were re-called with MiXCR into one record per CDR3 protein. Among 70,000 to 100,000 distinct CDR3 sequences listed, about 96% were seen once. The sequenced sample consisted of CD8+ T cells from PBMCs. These receptors originate from a human donor with Susac syndrome.

This clonotype was observed once. The chain uses TRBV6-5 and TRBJ1-5; 8 nucleotides line up with TRBD1. The CDR3 loop spans 15 amino acids. Germline V gene lookup returns CDR1 MNHEY and CDR2 SVGAGI. V shed 4 bases and J 1 base; nucleotides not matched to a gene: 3. CDR3 sequence reads: CASSSGTGSNQPQHF. Written as DNA, the CDR3 is TGTGCCAGCAGTTCCGGGACAGGAAGCAATCAGCCCCAGCATTTT.

Of note for this clonotype: An end of the junction differs from the germline gene, which may be a read error. V is TRBV7-7 and J is TRBJ2-3; possible D gene TRBD1, 5 bases. The germline V gene encodes CDR1 SSHAT and CDR2 FNYEAQ (reference sequence). The CDR3 loop spans 14 amino acids. This CDR3 reads CASSPIGAADTQYF. CDR3 DNA: TGTGCTAGCAGCCCGATAGGGGCGGCAGATACGCAGTATTTT. The complete variable domain, with remaining parts taken from reference TRBV7-7 and TRBJ2-3, reads GAGVSQSPRYKVTKRGQDVTLRCDPISSHATLYWYQQALGQGPEFLTYFNYEAQPDKSGLPSDRFSAERPEGSISTLTIQRTEQRDSAMYRCASSPIGAADTQYFGPGTRLTVL.

The chain recombines TRBV30 with TRBJ1-1, with D hard to call. Germline lookup yields CDR1 GTSNPN and CDR2 SVGIG (reference sequence). The CDR3 loop spans 12 amino acids. V was clipped by 8 bases and J by 0 bases, with 10 bases between them. CDR3 nucleotides: TGTGCCGCCCAGAGGGTGAACACTGAAGCTTTCTTT. Translating it yields CAAQRVNTEAFF.

The V call is TRBV7-2, the J call TRBJ2-3; D may be TRBD2 (6 bases). V dropped 5 bases and J dropped 1 base, with 13 bases sitting between them. CDR3 length: 15 amino acids. CDR1 is SGHTA and CDR2 is FQGNSA in the germline V gene. The CDR3 loop reads CASSAPPGGTDTQYF. DNA for the CDR3: TGTGCCAGCAGCGCGCCTCCGGGGGGCACAGATACGCAGTATTTT.

The chain has TRBV20-1 and TRBJ2-1, with a tentative D call TRBD2 (6 bases). Germline CDR1 is DFQATT and CDR2 is SNEGSKA (reference sequence). V was pared by 7 bases and J by 3 bases, with 19 bases between. The CDR3 totals 15 residues. The CDR3 here is CSVPGEHSLYNEQFF. CDR3 DNA sequence: TGCAGTGTACCGGGGGAGCACTCCCTCTACAATGAGCAGTTCTTC.

The chain carries TRBV7-2 and TRBJ1-2, with D perhaps TRBD1 (6 bases). V was cut by 0 bases and J by 6 bases, with 11 bases left in between. CDR1 and CDR2 from the germline V gene are SGHTA and FQGNSA. This CDR3 has 14 amino acids. Here the CDR3 DNA reads TGTGCCAGCAGCTTAGCGTCAGGGGAGGATGGCTACACCTTC. It yields the protein CASSLASGEDGYTF.

The rearrangement links TRBV6-6 to TRBJ2-1; D is uncertain. The V end lost 8 bases, the J end lost 8 bases, and 7 bases lay between the germline ends. CDR3 length equals 10 residues. The germline CDR1 and CDR2 sequences are MNHNY and SVGAGI (reference sequence). The CDR3, as DNA: TGTGCCAGCGGGGTCGATGAGCAGTTCTTC. Its protein product is CASGVDEQFF.

The V and J genes are TRBV27 and TRBJ2-5, with 8 bases fitting TRBD2. This CDR3 region has 18 residues. Trimming took 0 bases from V and 5 from J; bases not matched to a gene: 14. The germline CDR1 and CDR2 sequences are MNHEY and SMNVEV (reference sequence). CDR3: CASSLSGGMRGAGETQYF. Here the CDR3 DNA reads TGTGCCAGCAGTTTATCTGGCGGGATGCGGGGGGCTGGGGAGACCCAGTACTTC.

CDR3 DNA sequence: TGTGCCAGCAGCCGCAGCGTGGGCAGGGCGAACACCGGGGAGCTGTTTTTT. Translation: CASSRSVGRANTGELFF. The V call is TRBV12-3 or TRBV12-4, the J call TRBJ2-2; weak D call: TRBD1 (5 bases). The ends were cut back, 6 bases at V and 0 bases at J, with 17 bases in the middle. This CDR3 has 17 residues.